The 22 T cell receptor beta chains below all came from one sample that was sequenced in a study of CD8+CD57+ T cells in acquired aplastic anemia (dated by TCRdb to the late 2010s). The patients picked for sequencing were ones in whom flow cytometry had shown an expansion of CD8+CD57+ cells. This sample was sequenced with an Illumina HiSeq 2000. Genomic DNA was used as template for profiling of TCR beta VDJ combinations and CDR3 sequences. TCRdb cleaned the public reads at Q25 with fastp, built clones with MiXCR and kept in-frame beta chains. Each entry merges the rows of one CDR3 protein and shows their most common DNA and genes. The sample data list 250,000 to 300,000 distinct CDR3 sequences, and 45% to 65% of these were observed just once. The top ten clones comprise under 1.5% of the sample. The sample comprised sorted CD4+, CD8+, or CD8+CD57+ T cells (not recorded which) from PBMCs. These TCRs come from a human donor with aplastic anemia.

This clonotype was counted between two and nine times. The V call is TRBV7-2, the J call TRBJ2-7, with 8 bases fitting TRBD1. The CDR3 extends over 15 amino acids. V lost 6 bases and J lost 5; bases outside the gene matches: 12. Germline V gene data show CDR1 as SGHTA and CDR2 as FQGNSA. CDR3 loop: CASSLMRTGSDEQYF. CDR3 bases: TGTGCCAGCAGTTTAATGAGGACAGGGAGCGACGAGCAGTACTTC.

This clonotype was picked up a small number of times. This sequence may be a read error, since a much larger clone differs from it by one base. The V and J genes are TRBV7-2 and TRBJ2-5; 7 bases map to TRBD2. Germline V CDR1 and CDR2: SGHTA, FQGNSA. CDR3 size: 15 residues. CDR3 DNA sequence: TGTGCCAGCAGAAGCGGGAACCGAGGGAGTGAGACCCAGTGCTTC. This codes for CASRSGNRGSETQCF.

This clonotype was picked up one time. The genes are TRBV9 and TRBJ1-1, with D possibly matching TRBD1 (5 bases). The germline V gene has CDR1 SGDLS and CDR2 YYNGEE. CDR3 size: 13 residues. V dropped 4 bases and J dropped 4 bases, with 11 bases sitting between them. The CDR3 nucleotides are TGTGCCAGCAGCCTAGGGGAGGTCACTGAAGCTTTCTTT. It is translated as CASSLGEVTEAFF.

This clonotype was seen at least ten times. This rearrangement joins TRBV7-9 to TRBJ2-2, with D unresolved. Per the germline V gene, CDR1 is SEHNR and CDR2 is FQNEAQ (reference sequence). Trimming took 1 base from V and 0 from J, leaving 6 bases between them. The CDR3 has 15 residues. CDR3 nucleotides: TGTGCCAGCAGCTTAGGGGTAACGAACACCGGGGAGCTGTTTTTT. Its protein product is CASSLGVTNTGELFF.

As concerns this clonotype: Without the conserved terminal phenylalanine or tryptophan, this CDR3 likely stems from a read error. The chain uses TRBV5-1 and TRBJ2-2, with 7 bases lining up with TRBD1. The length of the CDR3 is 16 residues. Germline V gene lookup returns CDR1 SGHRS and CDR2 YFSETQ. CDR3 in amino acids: CAGSPTGDGNTGELFL. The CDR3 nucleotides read TGCGCCGGCAGCCCCACAGGGGACGGAAACACCGGGGAGCTGTTTCTT.

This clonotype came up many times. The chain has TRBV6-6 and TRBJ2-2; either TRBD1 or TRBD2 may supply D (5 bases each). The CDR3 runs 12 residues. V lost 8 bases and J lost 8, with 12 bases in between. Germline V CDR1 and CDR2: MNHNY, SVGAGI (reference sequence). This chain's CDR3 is CASGAGIGELFF. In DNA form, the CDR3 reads TGTGCCAGCGGGGCCGGGATAGGGGAGCTGTTTTTT.

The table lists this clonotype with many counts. The CDR3 loop is CASSFGVKETQYF. DNA of the CDR3: TGTGCCAGCAGTTTCGGTGTCAAAGAGACCCAGTACTTC. The V call is TRBV12-3 or TRBV12-4, the J call TRBJ2-5; D is unclear. Trimming removed 3 bases at V and 3 bases at J, with 8 bases between. This CDR3 spans 13 amino acids.

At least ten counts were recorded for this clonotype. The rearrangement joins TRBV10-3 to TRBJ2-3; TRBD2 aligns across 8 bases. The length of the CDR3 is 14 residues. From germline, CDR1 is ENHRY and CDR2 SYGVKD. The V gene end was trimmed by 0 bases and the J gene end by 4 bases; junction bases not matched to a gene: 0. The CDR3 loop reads CAISESGGADTQYF. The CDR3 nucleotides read TGTGCCATCAGTGAGTCCGGGGGGGCAGATACGCAGTATTTT.

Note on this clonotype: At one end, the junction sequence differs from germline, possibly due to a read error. The CDR3 sequence is CDSSPSQHTGELFF. The CDR3 DNA reads TGTGACAGTAGTCCCTCACAGCACACCGGGGAACTGTTTTTT. The J gene is TRBJ2-2, the V gene TRBV19; D might be TRBD2 (5 bases). Germline values: CDR1 LNHDA, CDR2 SQIVND (reference sequence). The CDR3 runs 14 residues.

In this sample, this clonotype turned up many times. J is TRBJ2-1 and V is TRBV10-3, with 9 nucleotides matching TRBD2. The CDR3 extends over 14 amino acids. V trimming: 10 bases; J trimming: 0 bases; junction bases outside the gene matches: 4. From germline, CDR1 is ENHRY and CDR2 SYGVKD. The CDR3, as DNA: TGTGCCAGTTCTAGCGGGGTCTCCTACAATGAGCAGTTCTTC. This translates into CASSSGVSYNEQFF.

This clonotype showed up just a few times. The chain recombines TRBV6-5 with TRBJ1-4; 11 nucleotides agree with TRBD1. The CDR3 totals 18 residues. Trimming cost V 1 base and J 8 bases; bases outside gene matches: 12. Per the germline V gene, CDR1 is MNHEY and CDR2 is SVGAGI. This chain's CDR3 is CASSYFYPGQGASEKLFF. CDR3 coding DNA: TGTGCCAGCAGTTACTTTTACCCCGGACAGGGGGCGTCGGAAAAACTGTTTTTT.

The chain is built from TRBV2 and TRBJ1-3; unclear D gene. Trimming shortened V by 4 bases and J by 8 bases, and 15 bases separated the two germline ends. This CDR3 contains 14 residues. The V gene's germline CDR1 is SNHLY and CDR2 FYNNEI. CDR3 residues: CASSAGPSADTIYF. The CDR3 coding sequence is TGTGCCAGCAGTGCCGGGCCCTCCGCCGACACCATATATTTT. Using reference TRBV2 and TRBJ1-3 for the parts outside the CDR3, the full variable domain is EPEVTQTPSHQVTQMGQEVILRCVPISNHLYFYWYRQILGQKVEFLVSFYNNEISEKSEIFDDQFSVERPDGSNFTLKIRSTKLEDSAMYFCASSAGPSADTIYFGEGSWLTVV.

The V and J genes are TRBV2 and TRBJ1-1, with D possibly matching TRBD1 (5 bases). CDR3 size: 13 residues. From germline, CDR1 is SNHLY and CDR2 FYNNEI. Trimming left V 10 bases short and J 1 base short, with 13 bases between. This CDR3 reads CATQQVTNTEAFF. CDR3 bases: TGTGCCACGCAACAGGTTACGAACACTGAAGCTTTCTTT.

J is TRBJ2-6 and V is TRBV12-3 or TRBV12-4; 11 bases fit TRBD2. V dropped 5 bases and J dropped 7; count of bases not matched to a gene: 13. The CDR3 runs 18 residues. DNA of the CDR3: TGTGCCAGCAGTCTGGGACTAGCGGACACTCTGGGCGCCAACGTCCTGACTTTC. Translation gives CASSLGLADTLGANVLTF.

The CDR3 sequence is CASSHVRDSNYEQYF. CDR3 DNA: TGTGCCAGCAGCCATGTGAGGGACAGTAACTACGAGCAGTACTTC. V gene TRBV14 combines with J gene TRBJ2-7; 7 nucleotides match TRBD1. CDR1 SGHDN and CDR2 FVKESK come from the germline V gene. The CDR3 is made up of 15 amino acids. Trimming cost V 3 bases and J 3 bases; bases outside gene matches: 8.

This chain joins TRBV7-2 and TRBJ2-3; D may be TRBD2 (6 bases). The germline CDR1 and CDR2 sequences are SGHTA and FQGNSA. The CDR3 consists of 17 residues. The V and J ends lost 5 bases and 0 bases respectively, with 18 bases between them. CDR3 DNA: TGTGCCAGCAGCCTGGCCCGGGGGATCCTTAGCACAGATACGCAGTATTTT. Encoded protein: CASSLARGILSTDTQYF.

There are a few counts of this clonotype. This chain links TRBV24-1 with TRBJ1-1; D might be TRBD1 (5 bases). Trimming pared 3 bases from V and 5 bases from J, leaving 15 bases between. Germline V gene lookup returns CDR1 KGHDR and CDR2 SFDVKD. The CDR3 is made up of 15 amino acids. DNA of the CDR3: TGTGCCACCAGTGATCCAGGGCAGGGCGGTACTGAAGCTTTCTTT. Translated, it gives CATSDPGQGGTEAFF.

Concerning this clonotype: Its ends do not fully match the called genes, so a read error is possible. CDR3 bases: TGCAGTGCTAGAGGGCAGGGGGCTTGGCCCTTTTTT. Protein product: CSARGQGAWPFF. This chain uses TRBV20-1 with TRBJ1-1; 8 nucleotides line up with TRBD1. The germline V gene has CDR1 DFQATT and CDR2 SNEGSKA (reference sequence). The CDR3 is made up of 12 amino acids.

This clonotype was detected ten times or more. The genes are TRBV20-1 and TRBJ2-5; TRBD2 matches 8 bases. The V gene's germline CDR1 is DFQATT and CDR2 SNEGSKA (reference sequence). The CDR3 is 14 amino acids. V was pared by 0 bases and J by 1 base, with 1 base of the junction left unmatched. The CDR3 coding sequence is TGCAGTGCTAGAGAAGGACTAGCCCAAGAGACCCAGTACTTC. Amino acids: CSAREGLAQETQYF.

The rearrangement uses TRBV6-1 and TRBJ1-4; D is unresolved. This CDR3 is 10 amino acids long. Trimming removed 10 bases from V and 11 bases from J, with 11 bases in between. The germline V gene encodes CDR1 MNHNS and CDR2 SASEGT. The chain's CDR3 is CAKKADKLFF. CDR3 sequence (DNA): TGTGCCAAGAAAGCTGACAAACTGTTTTTT.

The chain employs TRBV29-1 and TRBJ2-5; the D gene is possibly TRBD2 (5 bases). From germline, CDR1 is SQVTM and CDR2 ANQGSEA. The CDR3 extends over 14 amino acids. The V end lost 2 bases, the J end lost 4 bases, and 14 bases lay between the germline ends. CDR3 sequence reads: CSVEPIRAGETQYF. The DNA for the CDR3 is TGCAGCGTTGAACCGATAAGGGCGGGAGAGACCCAGTACTTC.

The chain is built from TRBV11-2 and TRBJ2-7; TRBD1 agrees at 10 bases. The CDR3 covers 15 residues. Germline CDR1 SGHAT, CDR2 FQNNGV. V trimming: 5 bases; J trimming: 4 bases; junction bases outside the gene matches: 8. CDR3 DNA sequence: TGTGCCAGCAGCCCCGGACAGGGGGTCTTATACGAGCAGTACTTC. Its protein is CASSPGQGVLYEQYF.